These T cell receptor beta chains were read from a single sample in a study of siplizumab effects on memory and regulatory T cells. The protocol was immunoSEQ multiplex PCR, while the TCRdb copy is restricted to in-frame clones and leaves out a portion. The table lists about 50,000 clones, over 90% of them singletons. Sequenced sample: CD8+ T cells sorted from blood. The receptor set was obtained from a human donor in good health. Each CDR3 is given with its conserved first and last residue. Each record gives: V gene, D gene, J gene, clone size, CDR3 DNA, CDR3 protein. The D gene is left open where the match is weak. Clone size is shown for a subset of rows, as once, few, many or a class of expanded clone.

v_call: TRBV7-9
d_call: TRBD1
j_call: TRBJ1-1
clone_size: once
cdr3_nt: TGTGCCAGCAGCTTTCCAGGGGGACTGGACACTGAAGCTTTCTTT
cdr3_aa: CASSFPGGLDTEAFF

v_call: TRBV28
d_call: -
j_call: TRBJ2-7
clone_size: -
cdr3_nt: TGTGCCAGCAGTGCCCGGAGAAGGAGTACTACCGAGCAGTACTTC
cdr3_aa: CASSARRRSTTEQYF

v_call: TRBV28
d_call: TRBD2
j_call: TRBJ2-7
clone_size: -
cdr3_nt: TGTGCCAGCAGTTTTGGGGCGGGAGGGTACGAGCAGTACTTC
cdr3_aa: CASSFGAGGYEQYF

v_call: TRBV9
d_call: TRBD1
j_call: TRBJ1-2
clone_size: -
cdr3_nt: TGTGCCAGCAGCGTAGACGGACAGGGGGCGAATGGCTACACCTTC
cdr3_aa: CASSVDGQGANGYTF

v_call: TRBV7-6
d_call: -
j_call: TRBJ2-7
clone_size: -
cdr3_nt: TGTGCCAGCAGCTTAGCCGACAGTTACGAGCAGTACTTC
cdr3_aa: CASSLADSYEQYF

v_call: TRBV4-1
d_call: TRBD1
j_call: TRBJ2-7
clone_size: -
cdr3_nt: TGCGCCAGCAGCCAATTGGGACAGGTCTATACCTACGAGCAGTACTTC
cdr3_aa: CASSQLGQVYTYEQYF

v_call: TRBV5-4
d_call: -
j_call: TRBJ2-4
clone_size: -
cdr3_nt: TGTGCCAGCAGCCCGGAGACAGGGAGGAACATTCAGTACTTC
cdr3_aa: CASSPETGRNIQYF

v_call: TRBV7-9
d_call: -
j_call: TRBJ2-7
clone_size: -
cdr3_nt: TGTGCCAGCAGCAACCAAAACACAGGGATCTACGAGCAGTACTTC
cdr3_aa: CASSNQNTGIYEQYF

v_call: TRBV19
d_call: -
j_call: TRBJ2-7
clone_size: few
cdr3_nt: TGTGCCAGTAGTCCCGCCGGGACGGAGACCTACGAGCAGTACTTC
cdr3_aa: CASSPAGTETYEQYF

v_call: TRBV7-9
d_call: -
j_call: TRBJ2-1
clone_size: once
cdr3_nt: TGTGCCAGCATTGGGGGAGGCCAGGAAGGGAATGAGCAGTTCTTC
cdr3_aa: CASIGGGQEGNEQFF

v_call: TRBV10-3
d_call: -
j_call: TRBJ1-2
clone_size: -
cdr3_nt: TGTGCCATCAGTGAGTCGGGGGTGCGGAAGCCTAACTATGGCTACACCTTC
cdr3_aa: CAISESGVRKPNYGYTF

v_call: TRBV7-3
d_call: -
j_call: TRBJ2-3
clone_size: -
cdr3_nt: TGTGCCAGCACCCCCGCGGGCAGTAGCACAGATACGCAGTATTTT
cdr3_aa: CASTPAGSSTDTQYF

v_call: TRBV10-1
d_call: -
j_call: TRBJ2-7
clone_size: -
cdr3_nt: TGCGCCAGCTTTCAACCCCATGGCGAGCAGTACTTC
cdr3_aa: CASFQPHGEQYF

v_call: TRBV6-5
d_call: -
j_call: TRBJ2-1
clone_size: -
cdr3_nt: TGTGCCAGCAGACCAGGCAGCGGGTTGTACAATGAGCAGTTCTTC
cdr3_aa: CASRPGSGLYNEQFF

v_call: TRBV7-9
d_call: TRBD2
j_call: TRBJ2-1
clone_size: -
cdr3_nt: TGTGCCAGCAGTTTGGGCGGGAGTTGGAATGAGCAGTTCTTC
cdr3_aa: CASSLGGSWNEQFF

v_call: TRBV10-3
d_call: TRBD1
j_call: TRBJ2-7
clone_size: -
cdr3_nt: TGTGCCACGTACTCGGGACAGGGGTTAAGATACGAGCAGTACTTC
cdr3_aa: CATYSGQGLRYEQYF

v_call: TRBV9
d_call: TRBD2
j_call: TRBJ2-1
clone_size: -
cdr3_nt: TGTGCCAGCAGCGTAACGACTAGCGGGATCGTCAATGAGCAGTTCTTC
cdr3_aa: CASSVTTSGIVNEQFF

v_call: TRBV27
d_call: -
j_call: TRBJ1-1
clone_size: -
cdr3_nt: TGTGCCAGCAGTTTATCGGGGGGCTTGAACACTGAAGCTTTCTTT
cdr3_aa: CASSLSGGLNTEAFF

v_call: TRBV19
d_call: -
j_call: TRBJ2-5
clone_size: -
cdr3_nt: TGTGCCAGTAGTATAGATCAGGAAGAGACCCAGTACTTC
cdr3_aa: CASSIDQEETQYF

v_call: TRBV6-1
d_call: -
j_call: TRBJ2-2
clone_size: -
cdr3_nt: TGTGCCAGCAGTGATTCTTCTGGCTACACCGGGGAGCTGTTTTTT
cdr3_aa: CASSDSSGYTGELFF

v_call: TRBV10-1
d_call: -
j_call: TRBJ2-7
clone_size: -
cdr3_nt: TGCGCCAGCAGTGACACCCCAGGCGAGCAGTACTTC
cdr3_aa: CASSDTPGEQYF